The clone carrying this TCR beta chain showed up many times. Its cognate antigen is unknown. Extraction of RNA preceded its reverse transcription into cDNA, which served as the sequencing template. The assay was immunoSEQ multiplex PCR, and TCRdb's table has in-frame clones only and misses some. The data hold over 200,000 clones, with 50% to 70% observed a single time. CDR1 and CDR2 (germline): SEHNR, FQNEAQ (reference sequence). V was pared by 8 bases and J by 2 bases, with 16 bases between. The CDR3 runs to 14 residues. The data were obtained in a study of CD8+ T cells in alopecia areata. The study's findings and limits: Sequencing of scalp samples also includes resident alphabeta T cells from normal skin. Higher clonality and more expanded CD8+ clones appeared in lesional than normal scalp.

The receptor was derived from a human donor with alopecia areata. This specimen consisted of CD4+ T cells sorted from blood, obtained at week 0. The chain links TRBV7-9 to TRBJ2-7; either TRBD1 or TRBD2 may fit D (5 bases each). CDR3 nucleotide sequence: TGTGCCAGCTCCTTGGGGGAGCAGGCCTACGAGCAGTACTTC. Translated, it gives CASSLGEQAYEQYF. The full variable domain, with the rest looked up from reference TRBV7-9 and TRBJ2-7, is DTGVSQNPRHKITKRGQNVTFRCDPISEHNRLYWYRQTLGQGPEFLTYFQNEAQLEKSRLLSDRFSAERPKGSFSTLEIQRTEQGDSAMYLCASSLGEQAYEQYFGPGTRLTVT.